These 11 T cell receptor beta chains came from one sample sequenced in a study of T cell repertoires in cytomegalovirus infection (dated by TCRdb to the late 2010s). Which antigens these TCRs recognize remains unknown. Sequenced using an Illumina HiSeq 1500. TCRdb passed the public sequencing reads through fastp at Q25 and MiXCR, retaining productive beta sequences. Each entry merges the rows of one CDR3 protein and shows their most common DNA and genes. In this sample the table shows some 130,000 distinct CDR3 sequences, roughly 32% of which occur a single time. The ten biggest clones cover around half of the sample. The label giving this sample's treatment or condition can be read as: in vitro stimulation with specific CMV peptide epitopes to enrich CMV-specific T cells. The input for sequencing was CD8+ T cells from cultured PBMCs, taken from culture after CMV antigen stimulation. These receptors all stem from a human donor in good health (CMV status not recorded). Some clones in this sample may be carry-over from other donors' samples.

A few counts support this clonotype. The J gene is TRBJ2-7, the V gene TRBV7-9; 11 bases match TRBD2. The CDR3 is 15 amino acids. Germline CDR1 SEHNR, CDR2 FQNEAQ (reference sequence). After removal of 7 bases from V and 4 bases from J, the junction contained 9 bases not matched to a gene. The CDR3 nucleotides read TGTGCCAGCACCTTCCCGGGACTAGCGGAGTACGAGCAGTACTTC. It specifies CASTFPGLAEYEQYF. Full variable domain (rest looked up from reference TRBV7-9 and TRBJ2-7): DTGVSQNPRHKITKRGQNVTFRCDPISEHNRLYWYRQTLGQGPEFLTYFQNEAQLEKSRLLSDRFSAERPKGSFSTLEIQRTEQGDSAMYLCASTFPGLAEYEQYFGPGTRLTVT.

This clonotype has a handful of counts. This sequence joins TRBV11-2 and TRBJ2-3; TRBD1 matches at 7 bases. The V gene's germline CDR1 is SGHAT and CDR2 FQNNGV. Germline trimming cut 4 bases from V and 9 bases from J; bases unmatched to any gene: 7. This CDR3 spans 13 amino acids. CDR3 sequence: CASSSSEDRTQYF. Written as DNA, the CDR3 is TGTGCCAGCAGCTCCTCAGAGGACAGGACGCAGTATTTT.

The CDR3, as DNA: TGTGCCAGCAGCTTAGCGCTGCAGGGGAATTCACCCCTCCACTTT. This sequence encodes CASSLALQGNSPLHF. The chain carries TRBV7-9 and TRBJ1-6; D is possibly TRBD1 (6 bases). There are 15 residues in the CDR3. Germline-derived CDR1 and CDR2 are SEHNR and FQNEAQ (reference sequence). The V gene lost 0 bases and the J gene lost 7 bases, with 10 bases spanning the gap.

The rearrangement links TRBV27 to TRBJ2-7; TRBD2 agrees at 11 bases. Germline-derived CDR1 and CDR2 are MNHEY and SMNVEV (reference sequence). The V and J ends lost 5 bases and 4 bases, in that order; junction bases with no gene match: 7. The CDR3 runs to 15 residues. CDR3 amino acids: CASSPVAGGEYEQYF. The CDR3, as DNA: TGTGCCAGCAGTCCGGTAGCGGGGGGGGAATACGAGCAGTACTTC.

V gene TRBV5-6 combines with J gene TRBJ1-1, with a weak D call TRBD1 (5 bases). This CDR3 is built from 13 residues. Trimming pared 5 bases from V and 11 bases from J, leaving 19 bases between. Germline lookup yields CDR1 SGHDT and CDR2 YYEEEE. The CDR3: CASRLRGAGEAFF. CDR3 in DNA: TGTGCCAGCAGATTGAGGGGCGCAGGTGAGGCTTTCTTT.

The V and J genes are TRBV19 and TRBJ1-1, with D maybe TRBD1 (5 bases). The CDR3 has 18 residues. V was clipped by 9 bases and J by 3 bases, with 29 bases between them. Germline assignment: CDR1 LNHDA and CDR2 SQIVND (reference sequence). The CDR3 sequence is CASRGVSSPNLLYTEAFF. The CDR3 DNA sequence: TGTGCCAGCAGAGGGGTCTCATCCCCAAATTTACTATACACTGAAGCTTTCTTT.

This clonotype has a count of ten or more. The chain links TRBV12-3 or TRBV12-4 to TRBJ1-5; D is ambiguous. The CDR3 is made up of 17 amino acids. V was pared by 0 bases and J by 0 bases, with 12 bases between. CDR3 in amino acids: CASSLAEAATSNQPQHF. The CDR3 coding sequence is TGTGCCAGCAGTTTAGCGGAGGCAGCTACTAGCAATCAGCCCCAGCATTTT.

This chain links TRBV4-1 with TRBJ1-2; D not certain. Trimming stripped 1 base from V and 8 bases from J, with 11 bases between. CDR3 length equals 13 residues. CDR1 is MGHRA, CDR2 YSYEKL, per germline. Written as DNA, the CDR3 is TGCGCCAGCAGCCAAGTGACGGCGGACGGCTACACCTTC. This gives the protein CASSQVTADGYTF.

The rearrangement joins TRBV11-1 to TRBJ2-5, with D maybe TRBD1 (6 bases). This CDR3 spans 14 amino acids. Germline V lookup: CDR1 SGHAT, CDR2 FQDESV (reference sequence). V was cut by 4 bases and J by 3 bases, with 12 bases left in between. CDR3 loop: CASSSGQVKETQYF. DNA for the CDR3: TGTGCCAGCAGCTCGGGACAAGTAAAAGAGACCCAGTACTTC.

This clonotype has a count of ten or more. This chain uses TRBV12-3 or TRBV12-4 with TRBJ1-5; TRBD1 matches at 7 bases. The CDR3 length is 17 residues. J was trimmed by 1 base and V by 6 bases; bases with no gene match: 12. The CDR3 bases are TGTGCCAGCAGGCATGACAGGGAAGTTTTGAGCAATCAGCCCCAGCATTTT. This codes for CASRHDREVLSNQPQHF.

This clonotype has more than one count but fewer than ten. This chain links TRBV5-4 with TRBJ2-1; 9 bases map to TRBD2. The CDR3 runs 14 residues. CDR1 is SGHNT and CDR2 is YYREEE in the germline V gene (reference sequence). Germline trimming cut 1 base from V and 8 bases from J; bases unmatched to any gene: 4. The CDR3 spells CASSLFTSGHEQFF. The CDR3 DNA reads TGTGCCAGCAGCTTGTTTACTAGCGGGCATGAGCAGTTCTTC.